This record looks at one T cell receptor beta chain sequence and its context. These data are taken from a study of shared T cell receptors in the human thymus. The protocol was immunoSEQ multiplex PCR, while the TCRdb copy is restricted to in-frame clones and leaves out a portion. This sample has 640,000 or so clones; around 87% occur once, and the top ten carry 0.009% to 0.0095%. J gave up 3 bases and V 2 bases, and 6 bases lay outside the gene matches. From germline, CDR1 is MNHEY and CDR2 SVGAGI. CDR3 length: 16 amino acids. The data also belong to a second study, concerning human thymus T cells.

Sequencing input: thymocytes. This rearrangement joins TRBV6-5 to TRBJ2-2; TRBD2 agrees at 7 bases. This TCR was recovered from a boy in the first two years of life with a congenital heart defect. CDR3 DNA: TGTGCCAGCAGTTACGGGAGGGCCGAGGACACCGGGGAGCTGTTTTTT. Its protein product is CASSYGRAEDTGELFF.